This TCR beta chain came from a study of glioma-infiltrating T cells after dendritic cell vaccination. Remarks on this clone: Antigen: not known.

Broader study findings: TCR clonality showed no direct relationship with survival.

The CDR3 sequence is 17 residues long. Up to about 2 ug genomic DNA was used for TCRB CDR3 amplification. Amplification used 60 V beta primers and 13 J beta primers. Data came from immunoSEQ multiplex PCR; TCRdb stores just in-frame clones and leaves some out. The profile shows 80,000 to 100,000 clones, about 79% of them singletons. The specimen comprised blood, sampled before dendritic cell vaccination. This receptor was identified in a human donor with glioblastoma. V gene TRBV1 combines with J gene TRBJ2-1; the table gives TRBD2 as D, unverified against the DNA. TRBV1 represents a pseudogene. The CDR3 nucleotides read TGCACCAGCAGCCTCCACGGGAGGGGGGGTTGTTACAATGAGCAGTTCTTC. This gives the protein CTSSLHGRGGCYNEQFF.